This TCR beta chain is drawn from a study of T cells in Graves' hyperthyroidism and ophthalmopathy. Amplification yielded TCR beta CDR3 regions, with RNA transcripts as the source. The primer set for the first-round RT-PCR of the TCR CDR3 was HTBI. TCRdb reanalysed the multiplex PCR reads using MiXCR and keeps one entry per CDR3 protein. The sample includes 45,000 to 75,000 distinct CDR3 sequences, 40% to 55% of them seen just once. The CDR3 is made up of 11 amino acids. Germline CDR1 reads LGHDT; CDR2 reads YNNKEL (reference sequence). V lost 4 bases to trimming and J lost 13 bases, with 11 bases between them. In this sample, this clonotype turned up many times.

Sequencing was performed on blood. The rearrangement joins TRBV3-1 to TRBJ2-1; unclear D gene. The source of this sequence is a woman between 25 and 40 years old with Graves' ophthalmopathy. The CDR3 here is CASSLEVEQFF. Here the CDR3 DNA reads TGTGCCAGCAGCCTAGAAGTCGAACAGTTCTTC.